The clone carrying this TCR beta chain was seen at least ten times. Its antigen remains unidentified. The data were taken from a study of breast tumors, draining lymph nodes, adjacent tissues. Breast cancer patients provided tissue from their axillary draining lymph nodes. TCRdb recomputed calls from the multiplex PCR reads with MiXCR, one row per CDR3 protein. The table includes about 89,000 distinct CDR3 sequences, over 25% detected once. Findings of the study overall: Tumor and nontumor repertoires were significantly more similar in luminal-like than in basal-like breast cancer. Compared with lymph nodes, tumors were less diverse; compared with nontumor tissue, more.

Germline assignment: CDR1 LNHDA and CDR2 SQIVND (reference sequence). This CDR3 region has 16 residues. Germline trimming cut 4 bases from V and 4 bases from J; bases unmatched to any gene: 11. This receptor was identified in a female donor with breast cancer. Some clones in this sample may be carry-over from other donors' samples. The rearrangement joins TRBV19 to TRBJ2-3, with 7 bases matching TRBD1. The sample comprised axillary lymph node tissue. The CDR3: CASSTRDRVTSDTQYF. The DNA of the CDR3 is TGTGCCAGTAGTACCCGGGACAGAGTTACTTCAGATACGCAGTATTTT.